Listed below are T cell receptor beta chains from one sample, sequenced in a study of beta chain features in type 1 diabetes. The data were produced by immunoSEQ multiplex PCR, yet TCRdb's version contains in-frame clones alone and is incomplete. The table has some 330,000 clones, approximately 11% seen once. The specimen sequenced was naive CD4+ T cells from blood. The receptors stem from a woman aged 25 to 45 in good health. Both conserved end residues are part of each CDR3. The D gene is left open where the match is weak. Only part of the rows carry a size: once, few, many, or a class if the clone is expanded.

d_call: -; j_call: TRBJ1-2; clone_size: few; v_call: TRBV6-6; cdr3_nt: TGTGCCAGCAGTTTGGGGGGGACCCTGGACTATGGCTACACCTTC; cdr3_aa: CASSLGGTLDYGYTF
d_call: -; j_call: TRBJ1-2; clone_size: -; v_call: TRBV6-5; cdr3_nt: TGTGCCAGCAGTTACTCAGGAGGGTTTGGCTACACCTTC; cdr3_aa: CASSYSGGFGYTF
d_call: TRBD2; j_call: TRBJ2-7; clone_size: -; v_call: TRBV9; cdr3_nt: TGTGCCAGCAGCTCGACTAGCGGGGGATTATACTACGAGCAGTACTTC; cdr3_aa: CASSSTSGGLYYEQYF
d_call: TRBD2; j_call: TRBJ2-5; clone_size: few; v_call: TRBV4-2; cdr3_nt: TGTGCCAGCAGCTCATACCGGGGGGAGCAGTACTTC; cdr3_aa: CASSSYRGEQYF
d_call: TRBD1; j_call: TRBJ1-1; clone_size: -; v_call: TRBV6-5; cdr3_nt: TGTGCCAGCAGATACGACAGGGACTACACTGAAGCTTTCTTT; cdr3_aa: CASRYDRDYTEAFF
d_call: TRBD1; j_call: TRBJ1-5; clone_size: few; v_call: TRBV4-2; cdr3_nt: TGTGCCAGCAGCCAGGGGGACAGGGGGGTTAATCAGCCCCAGCATTTT; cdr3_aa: CASSQGDRGVNQPQHF
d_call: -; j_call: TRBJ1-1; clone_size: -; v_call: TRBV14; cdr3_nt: TGTGCCAGCAGCGAGGTCGGAGAAGCTTTCTTT; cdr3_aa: CASSEVGEAFF
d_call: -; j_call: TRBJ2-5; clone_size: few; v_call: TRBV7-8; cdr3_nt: TGTGCCAGCAGCCTGACTAGTGGGCAAGAGACCCAGTACTTC; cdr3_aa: CASSLTSGQETQYF
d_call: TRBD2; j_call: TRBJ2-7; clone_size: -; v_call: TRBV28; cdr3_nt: TGTGCCAGCAGCTTCCGGGGGGGGGAGCAGTACTTC; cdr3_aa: CASSFRGGEQYF
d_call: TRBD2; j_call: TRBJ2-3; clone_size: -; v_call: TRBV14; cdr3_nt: TGTGCCAGCAGCCAAGGAATTGGAGCTAGCGGGAGTTCAGATACGCAGTATTTT; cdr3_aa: CASSQGIGASGSSDTQYF
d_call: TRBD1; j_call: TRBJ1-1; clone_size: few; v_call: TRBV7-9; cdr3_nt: TGTGCCAGCAGCCCTGCCGGGACAGGGGGCCCCGGGCGGGCTTTCTTT; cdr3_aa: CASSPAGTGGPGRAFF
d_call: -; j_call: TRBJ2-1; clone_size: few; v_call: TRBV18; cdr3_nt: TGTGCCAGCTCACCTCGGGAGAACGATGAGCAGTTCTTC; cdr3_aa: CASSPRENDEQFF
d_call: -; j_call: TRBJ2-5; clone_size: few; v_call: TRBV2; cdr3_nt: TGTGCCAGCAGTCCCATTCAGGGTTCGCAAGAGACCCAGTACTTC; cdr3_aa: CASSPIQGSQETQYF
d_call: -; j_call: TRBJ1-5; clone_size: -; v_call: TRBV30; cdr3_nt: TGTGCCTGGAGTGAGGGGATCTCCCACAATCAGCCCCAGCATTTT; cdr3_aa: CAWSEGISHNQPQHF
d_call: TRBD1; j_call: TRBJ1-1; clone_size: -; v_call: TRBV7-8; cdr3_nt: TGTGCCAGCAGTTCGGGACAGTACACTGAAGCTTTCTTT; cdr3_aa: CASSSGQYTEAFF
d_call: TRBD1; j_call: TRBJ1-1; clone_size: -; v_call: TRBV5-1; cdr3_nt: TGCGCCAGCAGGCTCTCAGGGGGCGCGAGTTGGGCTGAAGCTTTCTTT; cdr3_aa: CASRLSGGASWAEAFF
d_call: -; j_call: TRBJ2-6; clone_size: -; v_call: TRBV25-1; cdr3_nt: TGTGCCAGCAGTGCCAGGTCCTCTGGGGCCAACGTCCTGACTTTC; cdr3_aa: CASSARSSGANVLTF
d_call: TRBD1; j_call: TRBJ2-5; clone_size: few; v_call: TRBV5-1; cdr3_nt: TGCGCCAGCAGCCGACAGGGTGAAGAGACCCAGTACTTC; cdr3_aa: CASSRQGEETQYF